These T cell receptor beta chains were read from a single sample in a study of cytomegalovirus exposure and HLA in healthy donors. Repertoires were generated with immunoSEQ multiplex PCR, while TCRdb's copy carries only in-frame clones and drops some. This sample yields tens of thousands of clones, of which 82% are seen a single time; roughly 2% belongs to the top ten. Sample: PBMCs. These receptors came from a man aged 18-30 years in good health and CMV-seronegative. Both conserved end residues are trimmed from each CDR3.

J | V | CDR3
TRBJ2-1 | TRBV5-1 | ASSLEGQADNEQF
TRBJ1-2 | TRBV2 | ASSEARTGAYGYT
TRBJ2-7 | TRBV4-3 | ASSRAATAGGTQSYEQY
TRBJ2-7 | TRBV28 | ASSLRVIGSYEQY
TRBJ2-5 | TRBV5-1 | ASSLAGLAGGQETQY
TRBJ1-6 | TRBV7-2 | ASSLVRGHSPLH
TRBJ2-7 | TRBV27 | ASSPRTARYEQY
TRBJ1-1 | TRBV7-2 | ASRHIQGRTEAF
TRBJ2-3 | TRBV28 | ASRPDRGATDTQY
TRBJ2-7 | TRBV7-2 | ASSLTGTEPYEQY
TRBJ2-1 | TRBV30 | AWDRVGNEQF
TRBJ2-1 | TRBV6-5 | ASSYSHPRNEQF
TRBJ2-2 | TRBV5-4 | ASSLSSGRIGLGELF
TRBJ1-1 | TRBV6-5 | ASSYLREGGAF
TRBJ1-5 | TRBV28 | ASSPGGGQNSNQPQH
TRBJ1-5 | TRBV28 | ASSLLRRGLVESNQPQH
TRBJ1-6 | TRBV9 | ASSVLGQGNSPLH
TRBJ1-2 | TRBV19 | DSRSTGTGRRYYGYT
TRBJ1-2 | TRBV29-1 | SVAAGSLWGYT
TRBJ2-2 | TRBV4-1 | ASSQVGQGKGELF
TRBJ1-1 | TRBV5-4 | ASRPGTAGGEAF
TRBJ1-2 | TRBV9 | ASSVVEGEINGYT
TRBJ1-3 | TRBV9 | ASSVVGTGISGNTIY
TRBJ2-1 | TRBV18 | ASSPSSGRASGEQF
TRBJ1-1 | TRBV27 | ASSLRGAAEAF
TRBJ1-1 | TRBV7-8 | ASSLGGAGYTEAF
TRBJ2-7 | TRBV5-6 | ASSPRHAYREGRYEQY
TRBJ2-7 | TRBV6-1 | ASGGLIYEQY
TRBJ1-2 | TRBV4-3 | ASSQDRAAWRGYT
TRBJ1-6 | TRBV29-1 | SAFNRDSNSPLH
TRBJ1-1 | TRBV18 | ASSPLMVRDEAF
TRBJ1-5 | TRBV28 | ASSSTVIGQPQH
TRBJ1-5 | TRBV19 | ASNSWGHSNQPQH
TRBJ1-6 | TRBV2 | ASSLLDRNNSPLH
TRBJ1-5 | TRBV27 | ASTPRGALTYSNQPQH
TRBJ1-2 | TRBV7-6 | ASSFGAGEGYT
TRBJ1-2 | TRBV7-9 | ASTRGGRGPLNYGYT
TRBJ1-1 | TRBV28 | ASSPQKRVAF
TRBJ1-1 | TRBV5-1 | ASSLGQGSAEAF
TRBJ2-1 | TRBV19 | ASSLGGNYNEQF
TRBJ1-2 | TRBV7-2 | ASSSRGQTTYGYT
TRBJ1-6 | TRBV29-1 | SGQQDQDSPLH
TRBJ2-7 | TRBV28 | ATGSYEQY
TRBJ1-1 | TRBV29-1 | SFRGGNTEAF
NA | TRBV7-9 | ASSLDNRDRPYEQY
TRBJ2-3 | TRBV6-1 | ASSEDPSAGLSTDTQY
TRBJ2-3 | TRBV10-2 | ASTRLMDTQY
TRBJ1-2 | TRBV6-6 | ASSRVEAYGYT
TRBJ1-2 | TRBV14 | ASSQATGTGTYGYT
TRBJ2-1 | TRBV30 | ASPSGLAGDYNEQF
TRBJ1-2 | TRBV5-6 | ASSFGEPYLDGYT
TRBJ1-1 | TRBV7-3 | ASSLPHSAATGRYTEAF
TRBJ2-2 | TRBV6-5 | ASSYGSAGDTGELF
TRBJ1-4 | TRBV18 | ASSPQGQENEKLF
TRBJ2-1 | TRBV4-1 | ASSQEFRGSNEQF
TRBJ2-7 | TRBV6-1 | ASSEALPGQVLDEQY
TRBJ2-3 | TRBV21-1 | ASNRLAGHTDTQY
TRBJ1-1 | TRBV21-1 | ASSQEYRANTEAF
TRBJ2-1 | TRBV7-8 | ASRYSGGSYNEQF
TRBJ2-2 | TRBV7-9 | ASSFLGSNTGELF